This entry features one TCR beta chain sequence. Its target is not known. This sample is part of a study of graft-versus-host responses after intestinal transplantation. Across the whole study: Multivisceral, liver-intestinal, or isolated intestinal transplants were performed in recipients. Every recipient underwent anti-thymocyte globulin induction, then tacrolimus and steroids for roughly 3 years. The study's findings and limits: GvH clone levels peaked in circulation, and this peak was associated with early post-transplant HvG declines. GvH clones occurred in recipient marrow; some first appeared in ileum or blood.

Profiled with immunoSEQ multiplex PCR; TCRdb holds only in-frame clones, not every one. The data show roughly 36,000 clones, about 95% seen once. The CDR3 has 12 amino acids. V was shortened by 8 bases and J by 3 bases, with 5 bases between the two germline ends. In germline, CDR1 is LNHDA, CDR2 SQIVND (reference sequence). The J gene is TRBJ1-6, the V gene TRBV19; D not certain. Sequencing used unstimulated CD8+ T cells sorted from spleen or lymph node cells, obtained before transplant. The receptor comes from a human donor who was the organ donor for an intestinal transplant. CDR3 amino acids: CASSFYNSPLHF. CDR3 sequence (DNA): TGTGCCAGTTCCTTCTATAATTCACCCCTCCACTTT.